The 13 T cell receptor beta chains below come from one sample, sequenced in a study of blood T cell repertoires in COVID-19. Assay used: immunoSEQ multiplex PCR; TCRdb lists only in-frame clones, some missing. In the table there are 200,000 to 300,000 clones, 88% of which are singletons. Source material: peripheral blood. These receptor sequences come from a man between 60 and 75 years old who had recovered from COVID-19.

V is TRBV12-3 or TRBV12-4 and J is TRBJ1-5, with D unresolved. The CDR3 spans 13 residues. Trimming stripped 3 bases from V and 4 bases from J, with 7 bases between. The CDR3 protein is CASSFNSNQPQHF. The CDR3 DNA sequence: TGTGCCAGCAGTTTTAACAGTAATCAGCCCCAGCATTTT.

This CDR3 reads CASSQAGTYKDYTF. In nucleotides, the CDR3 is TGTGCCAGCAGCCAAGCCGGGACATACAAGGACTACACCTTC. V usage is TRBV14 and J usage is TRBJ1-2; D possibly corresponds to TRBD1 (6 bases). The CDR3 totals 14 residues. V was trimmed by 1 base and J by 10 bases, leaving 16 bases between them. The germline CDR1 and CDR2 sequences are SGHDN and FVKESK.

The genes are TRBV3-1 (or the pseudogene TRBV3-2) and TRBJ2-3; 10 bases map to TRBD2. CDR3 size: 18 residues. After removal of 5 bases from V and 2 bases from J, the junction contained 13 bases not matched to a gene. Germline CDR1 reads LGHDT; CDR2 reads YNNKEL (reference sequence). The CDR3 sequence is CASSAYSGGAWYTDTQYF. CDR3 bases: TGTGCCAGCAGCGCTTACAGCGGGGGGGCCTGGTACACAGATACGCAGTATTTT.

This chain joins TRBV19 and TRBJ1-4; D ambiguous. Trimming left V 5 bases short and J 0 bases short, with 10 bases between. Germline assignment: CDR1 LNHDA and CDR2 SQIVND (reference sequence). The CDR3 extends over 15 amino acids. CDR3 loop: CASSARRATNEKLFF. The CDR3 region has the DNA TGTGCCAGTAGTGCCCGACGGGCAACTAATGAAAAACTGTTTTTT.

This chain connects TRBV5-1 to TRBJ2-3; 10 bases agree with TRBD2. Germline CDR1 SGHRS, CDR2 YFSETQ. The junction had 5 bases not matched to a gene; V was cut back by 2 bases and J by 2 bases. The CDR3 is 16 residues long. The CDR3 protein is CASSFLAGAYTDTQYF. The CDR3, as DNA: TGCGCCAGCAGCTTCCTAGCGGGGGCCTACACAGATACGCAGTATTTT.

The gene calls are TRBV27 and TRBJ2-7; 8 bases line up with TRBD1. Per germline, CDR1 MNHEY and CDR2 SMNVEV (reference sequence). With 0 bases clipped from V and 3 bases from J, the junction kept 4 bases outside the gene matches. There are 15 residues in the CDR3. This CDR3 reads CASSLSPGGFYEQYF. CDR3 DNA: TGTGCCAGCAGTTTATCACCAGGGGGCTTCTACGAGCAGTACTTC.

The CDR3: CASSGQGRDYEQYF. CDR3 bases: TGCGCCAGCAGTGGGCAGGGCAGGGACTACGAGCAGTACTTC. The chain combines TRBV10-1 with TRBJ2-7, with D possibly matching TRBD1 (5 bases). The CDR3 consists of 14 residues. Germline CDR1 and CDR2: WNHNN and SYGVQD (reference sequence). V was clipped by 4 bases and J by 3 bases, with 13 bases between them.

This clone has more than one count but fewer than ten. The rearrangement joins TRBV11-2 to TRBJ2-3; maybe TRBD2 (5 bases). Germline CDR1 and CDR2: SGHAT and FQNNGV. Deletions cut 5 bases from V and 8 bases from J, with 20 bases between. The CDR3 covers 15 residues. CDR3 sequence reads: CASSTGVGSAATQYF. CDR3 DNA: TGTGCCAGCAGCACCGGGGTGGGTTCTGCAGCTACGCAGTATTTT. The full variable domain, in which reference TRBV11-2 and TRBJ2-3 provide the parts outside the CDR3, is EAGVAQSPRYKIIEKRQSVAFWCNPISGHATLYWYQQILGQGPKLLIQFQNNGVVDDSQLPKDRFSAERLKGVDSTLKIQPAKLEDSAVYLCASSTGVGSAATQYFGPGTRLTVL.

This chain uses TRBV7-9 with TRBJ2-7; 9 nucleotides line up with TRBD1. V lost 10 bases to trimming and J lost 3 bases; unmatched junction nucleotides: 7. CDR3 length equals 13 residues. The germline gives CDR1 SEHNR, CDR2 FQNEAQ (reference sequence). The CDR3 region is CATEGQGNYEQYF. In DNA form, the CDR3 reads TGTGCCACCGAAGGACAGGGGAACTACGAGCAGTACTTC. Drawing the rest from reference TRBV7-9 and TRBJ2-7, the complete variable domain is DTGVSQNPRHKITKRGQNVTFRCDPISEHNRLYWYRQTLGQGPEFLTYFQNEAQLEKSRLLSDRFSAERPKGSFSTLEIQRTEQGDSAMYLCATEGQGNYEQYFGPGTRLTVT.

The rearrangement joins TRBV9 to TRBJ2-2, with D possibly matching TRBD2 (6 bases). This CDR3 spans 17 amino acids. V shed 1 base and J shed 3 bases, with 16 bases lying between them. Germline V gene sequence: CDR1 SGDLS, CDR2 YYNGEE. Here the CDR3 DNA reads TGTGCCAGCAGCGTACCCTTTGGAGGGCCTGACACCGGGGAGCTGTTTTTT. This codes for CASSVPFGGPDTGELFF.

The J gene is TRBJ2-5, the V gene TRBV13; D is perhaps TRBD2 (6 bases). The CDR3 consists of 14 residues. The germline CDR1 and CDR2 sequences are PRHDT and FYEKMQ (reference sequence). The V gene lost 0 bases and the J gene lost 7 bases, with 12 bases spanning the gap. The CDR3 DNA follows: TGTGCCAGCAGCTTAGGGCCGGGGGTTCGGACCCAGTACTTC. Its protein is CASSLGPGVRTQYF.

The genes are TRBV7-7 and TRBJ2-3, with D possibly TRBD2 on 6 matching bases. Germline loops: CDR1 SSHAT, CDR2 FNYEAQ (reference sequence). The CDR3 consists of 16 residues. V was trimmed by 5 bases and J by 0 bases, leaving 15 bases between them. Here the CDR3 DNA reads TGTGCCAGCAGCCCGGGGACTCGATTGAGCACAGATACGCAGTATTTT. The encoded protein is CASSPGTRLSTDTQYF.

The rearrangement uses TRBV6-5 and TRBJ2-1, with D tentatively TRBD2 (5 bases). This CDR3 spans 14 amino acids. Germline loops: CDR1 MNHEY, CDR2 SVGAGI. The germline V and J ends were trimmed by 8 bases and 0 bases, with 11 bases remaining between them. The CDR3 spells CASGGRNSYNEQFF. CDR3 DNA sequence: TGTGCCAGCGGAGGACGGAACTCCTACAATGAGCAGTTCTTC.